Given below is one T cell receptor (beta chain) in context. The antigen is undetermined. Trimming took 1 base from V and 5 from J, leaving 5 bases between them. CDR1 is KGHSH and CDR2 is LQKENI in the germline V gene. The CDR3 sequence is 12 residues long. This sample was taken from a study of cytomegalovirus exposure and HLA in healthy donors. Study-wide results and limits: In a later analysis, common viral pathogens appeared linked to several of the most significant clusters. In a later analysis, a missense DCLRE1C variant was linked to TCR beta V- and J-gene trimming. Accurate prediction of HLA-A and HLA-B alleles (for most subjects) was reportedly achieved from TCR beta sequences.

It was with 60 Vbeta and 13 Jbeta primers that the PCR ran. The data were produced by immunoSEQ multiplex PCR, yet TCRdb's version contains in-frame clones alone and is incomplete. Altogether more than 150,000 clones are present, roughly 84% being singletons, with the ten largest covering roughly 0.24%. The rearrangement uses TRBV18 and TRBJ2-5; no firm D call. This TCR derives from a girl in the first two years of life in good health and CMV-seronegative. The sequenced sample consisted of PBMCs. DNA of the CDR3: TGTGCCAGCTCACCACTCCTGGAGACCCAGTACTTC. This translates into CASSPLLETQYF.